The subject of this entry is one T cell receptor beta chain. What it binds is unknown. Germline CDR1 MGHRA, CDR2 YSYEKL. The CDR3 extends over 15 amino acids. V trimming: 0 bases; J trimming: 3 bases; junction bases outside the gene matches: 1. These data originate in a study of shared clonotypes between healthy human individuals. The study, taken as a whole, reports: Clonotypes not shared had lower generation probabilities than those common to all four donors. Rarefaction showed that sequencing of sorted subsets was incomplete (despite large depth). Between a few donors, naive CD4 clonotypes were shared at a level of approximately 5%.

Assay used: immunoSEQ multiplex PCR; TCRdb lists only in-frame clones, some missing. The table lists about 1 million clones, around 76% of them singletons. Donors comprised only Caucasian adults living in Nashville, Tennessee. Sequencing was carried out using memory CD4+ T cells sorted from blood. Stated subset: CD45RA-negative fraction. The V call is TRBV4-1, the J call TRBJ2-5; 10 bases line up with TRBD2. The TCR sequence derives from a man between 18 and 35 years old in good health. CDR3 nucleotides: TGCGCCAGCAGCCAAGATGGGACTAGCGAAGAGACCCAGTACTTC. Residues: CASSQDGTSEETQYF.